Sequencing of this T cell receptor (beta chain) was carried out in a study of CXCR3-negative and CXCR3-positive naive CD8 T cells. General observations from the study: Researchers report that CXCR3-positive naive cells carry more hydrophobic TRB CDR3s than CXCR3-negative naive cells. Researchers report CXCR3 expression partially decreased after cryopreservation, with fresh PBMCs used in most assays. Comparison of naive CXCR3-negative and CXCR3-positive cells revealed similar TRBV-TRBJ usage, while memory cells differed.

This clonotype is labeled medium-sized based on frequency. What it binds is unknown. This CDR3 spans 19 amino acids. Germline V lookup: CDR1 LGHDT, CDR2 YNNKEL (reference sequence). cDNA libraries for TRB were generated by 5' RACE incorporating UMI labels. TCRdb re-called the 5' RACE reads and gives one entry per CDR3 protein, without DNA. This table holds approximately 8,100 distinct CDR3 sequences. V and J are TRBV3-1 and TRBJ2-2; as DNA is missing, the TRBD2 call by TCRdb cannot be tested. Specimen: naive CXCR3- CD8+ T cells from blood. As to subset: CD45RO-CCR7+CD27+CD95- naive CD8+ T cells lacking CXCR3 (TNR3-). This TCR was recovered from a human donor in good health. Some clones in this sample may be carry-over from other donors' samples. The CDR3 here is CASSQDGASAAGRTGELFF.